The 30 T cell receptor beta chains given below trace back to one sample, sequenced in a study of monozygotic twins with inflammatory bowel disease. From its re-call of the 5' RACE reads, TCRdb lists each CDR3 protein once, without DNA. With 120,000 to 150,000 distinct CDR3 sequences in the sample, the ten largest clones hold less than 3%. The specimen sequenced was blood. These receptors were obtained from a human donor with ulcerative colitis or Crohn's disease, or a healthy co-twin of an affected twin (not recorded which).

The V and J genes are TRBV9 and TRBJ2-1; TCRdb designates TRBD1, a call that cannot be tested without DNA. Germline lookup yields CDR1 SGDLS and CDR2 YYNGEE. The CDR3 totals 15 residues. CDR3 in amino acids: CASSAPLSGDNEQFF.

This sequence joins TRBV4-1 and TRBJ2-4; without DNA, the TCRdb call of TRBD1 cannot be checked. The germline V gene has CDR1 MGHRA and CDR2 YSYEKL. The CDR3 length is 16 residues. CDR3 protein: CASSQDHSGGPNIQYF.

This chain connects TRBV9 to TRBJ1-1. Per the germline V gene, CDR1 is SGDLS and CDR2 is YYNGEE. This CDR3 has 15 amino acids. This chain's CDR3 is CASSPQGRGGTEAFF.

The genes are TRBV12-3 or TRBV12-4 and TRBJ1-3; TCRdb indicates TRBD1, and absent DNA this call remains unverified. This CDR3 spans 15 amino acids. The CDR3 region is CASSSQGAPGNTIYF.

The CDR3 protein is CASMITGGWETQYF. The V call is TRBV27, the J call TRBJ2-5; TCRdb's D gene call, TRBD1, goes unchecked for lack of DNA. Germline CDR1 is MNHEY and CDR2 is SMNVEV (reference sequence). This CDR3 is 14 amino acids long.

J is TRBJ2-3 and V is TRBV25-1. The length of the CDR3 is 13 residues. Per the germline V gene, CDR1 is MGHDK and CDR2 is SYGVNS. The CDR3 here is CASRELPQDTQYF. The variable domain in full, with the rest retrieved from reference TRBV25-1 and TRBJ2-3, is EADIYQTPRYLVIGTGKKITLECSQTMGHDKMYWYQQDPGMELHLIHYSYGVNSTEKGDLSSESTVSRIRTEHFPLTLESARPSHTSQYLCASRELPQDTQYFGPGTRLTVL.

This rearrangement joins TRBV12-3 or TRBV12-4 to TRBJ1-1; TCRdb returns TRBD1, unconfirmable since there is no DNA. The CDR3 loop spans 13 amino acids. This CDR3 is CASSLLGGSQAFF.

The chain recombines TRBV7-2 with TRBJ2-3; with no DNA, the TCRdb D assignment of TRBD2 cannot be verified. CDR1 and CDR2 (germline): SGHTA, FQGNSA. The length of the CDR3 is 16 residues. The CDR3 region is CASRRTSGGNTDTQYF.

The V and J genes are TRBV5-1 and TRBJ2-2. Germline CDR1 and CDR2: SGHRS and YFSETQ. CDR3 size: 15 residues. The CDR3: CASSLDLAVDGELFF.

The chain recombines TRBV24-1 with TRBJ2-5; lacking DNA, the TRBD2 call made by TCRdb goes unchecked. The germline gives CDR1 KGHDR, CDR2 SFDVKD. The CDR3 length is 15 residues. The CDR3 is CATSDASTSAETQYF.

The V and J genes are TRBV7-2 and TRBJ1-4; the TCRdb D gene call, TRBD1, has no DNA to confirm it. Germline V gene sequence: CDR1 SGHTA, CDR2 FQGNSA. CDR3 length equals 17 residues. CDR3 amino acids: CASSLAFRGATNEKLFF.

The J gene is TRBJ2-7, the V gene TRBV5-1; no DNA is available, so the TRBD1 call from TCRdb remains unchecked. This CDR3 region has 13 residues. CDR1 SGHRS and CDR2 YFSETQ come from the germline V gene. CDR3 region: CASGPGSSYEQYF. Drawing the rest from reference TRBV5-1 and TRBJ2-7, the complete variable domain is KAGVTQTPRYLIKTRGQQVTLSCSPISGHRSVSWYQQTPGQGLQFLFEYFSETQRNKGNFPGRFSGRQFSNSRSEMNVSTLELGDSALYLCASGPGSSYEQYFGPGTRLTVT.

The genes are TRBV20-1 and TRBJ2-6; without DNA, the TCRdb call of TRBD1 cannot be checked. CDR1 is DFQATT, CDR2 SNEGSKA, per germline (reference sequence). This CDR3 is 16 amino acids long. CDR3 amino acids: CSARPRGLEGANVLTF.

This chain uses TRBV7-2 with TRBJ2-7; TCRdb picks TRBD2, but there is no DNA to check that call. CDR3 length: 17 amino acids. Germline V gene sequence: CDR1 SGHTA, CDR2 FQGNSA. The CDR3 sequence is CASRSGRLAGDSYEQYF.

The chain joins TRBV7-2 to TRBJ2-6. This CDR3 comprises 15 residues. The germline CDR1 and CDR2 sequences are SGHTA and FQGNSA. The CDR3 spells CASSLGSPGANVLTF.

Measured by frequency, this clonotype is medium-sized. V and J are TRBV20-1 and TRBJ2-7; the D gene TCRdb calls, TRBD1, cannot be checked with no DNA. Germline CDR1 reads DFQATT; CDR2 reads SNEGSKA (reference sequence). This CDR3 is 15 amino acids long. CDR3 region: CSAREGGEINYEQYF.

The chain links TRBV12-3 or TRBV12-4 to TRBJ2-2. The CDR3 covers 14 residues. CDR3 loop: CASSFGQLHGELFF.

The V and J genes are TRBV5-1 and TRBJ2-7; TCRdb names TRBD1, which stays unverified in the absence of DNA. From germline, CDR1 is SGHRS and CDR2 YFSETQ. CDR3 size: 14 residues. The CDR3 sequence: CASSSRTDPYEQYF.

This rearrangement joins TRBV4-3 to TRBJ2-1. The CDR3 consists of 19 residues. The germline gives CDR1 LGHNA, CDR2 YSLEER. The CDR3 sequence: CASSQEGWFQPDVYNEQFF.

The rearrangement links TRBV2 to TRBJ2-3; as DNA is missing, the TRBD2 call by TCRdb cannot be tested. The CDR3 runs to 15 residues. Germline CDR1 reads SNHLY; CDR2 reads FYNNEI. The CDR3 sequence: CASSVRRGGTDTQYF.

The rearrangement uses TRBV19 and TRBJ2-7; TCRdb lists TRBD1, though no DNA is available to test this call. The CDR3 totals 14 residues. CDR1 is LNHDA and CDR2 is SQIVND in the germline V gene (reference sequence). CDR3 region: CASTRGTGSYEQYF.

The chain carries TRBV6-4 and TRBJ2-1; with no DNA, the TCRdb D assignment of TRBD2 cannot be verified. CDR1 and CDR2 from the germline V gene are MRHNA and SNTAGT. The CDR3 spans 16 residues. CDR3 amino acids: CASSDSSGGGYNEQFF.

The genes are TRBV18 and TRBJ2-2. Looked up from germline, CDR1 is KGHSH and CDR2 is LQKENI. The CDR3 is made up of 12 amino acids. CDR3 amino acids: CASSPMAGELFF. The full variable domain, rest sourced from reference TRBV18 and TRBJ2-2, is NAGVMQNPRHLVRRRGQEARLRCSPMKGHSHVYWYRQLPEEGLKFMVYLQKENIIDESGMPKERFSAEFPKEGPSILRIQQVVRGDSAAYFCASSPMAGELFFGEGSRLTVL.

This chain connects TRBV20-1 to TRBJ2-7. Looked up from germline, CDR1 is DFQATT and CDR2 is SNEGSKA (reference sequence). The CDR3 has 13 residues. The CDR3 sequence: CSARGQGPYEQYF.

CDR3 amino acids: CSARDLGDFHEQFF. This chain connects TRBV20-1 to TRBJ2-1. Germline V gene lookup returns CDR1 DFQATT and CDR2 SNEGSKA (reference sequence). The CDR3 has 14 amino acids.

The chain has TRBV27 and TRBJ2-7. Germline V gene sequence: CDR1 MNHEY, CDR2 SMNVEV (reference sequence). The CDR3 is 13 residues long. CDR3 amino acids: CASSSKGSYEQYF.

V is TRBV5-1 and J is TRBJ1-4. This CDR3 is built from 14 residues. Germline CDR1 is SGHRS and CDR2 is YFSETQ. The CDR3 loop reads CASSLAGTSEKLFF. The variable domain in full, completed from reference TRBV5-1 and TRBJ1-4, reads KAGVTQTPRYLIKTRGQQVTLSCSPISGHRSVSWYQQTPGQGLQFLFEYFSETQRNKGNFPGRFSGRQFSNSRSEMNVSTLELGDSALYLCASSLAGTSEKLFFGSGTQLSVL.

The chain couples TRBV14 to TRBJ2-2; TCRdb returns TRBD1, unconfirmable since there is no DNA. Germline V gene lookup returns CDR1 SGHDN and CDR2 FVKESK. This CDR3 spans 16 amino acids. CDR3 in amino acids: CASSQQPGGFTGELFF.

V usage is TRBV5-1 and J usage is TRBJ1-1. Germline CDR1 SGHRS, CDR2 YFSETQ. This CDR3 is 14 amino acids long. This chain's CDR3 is CASSFLAEHTEAFF.

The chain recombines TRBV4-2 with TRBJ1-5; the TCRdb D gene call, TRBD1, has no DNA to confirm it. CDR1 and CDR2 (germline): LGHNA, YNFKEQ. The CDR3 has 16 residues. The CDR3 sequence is CASSQESQWAFQPQHF.